This is a list of T cell receptor beta chains from one sample in a study of blood T cell repertoires in COVID-19. Clones were read by immunoSEQ multiplex PCR, and TCRdb kept only the in-frame ones, dropping some. This sample has hundreds of thousands of clones; 70% to 90% occur once, and the top ten carry over 8%. Material: PBMCs or T cells enriched from blood (not recorded which). These TCRs come from a woman aged 40 to 50 who had recovered from COVID-19. Each CDR3 is given with its conserved first and last residue. D genes are given only for firm matches. The size entry is marked missing in some rows and otherwise reads once, few, many or a size class.

cdr3_aa	cdr3_nt	clone_size	d_call	v_call	j_call
CASSLRTGDNTEAFF	TGTGCCAGCTCACTTAGGACAGGCGACAATACTGAAGCTTTCTTT	NA	TRBD1	TRBV18	TRBJ1-1
CASSFSGGRETQYF	TGCGCCAGCAGCTTCAGCGGGGGGCGGGAGACCCAGTACTTC	NA	TRBD2	TRBV5-1	TRBJ2-5
CATQVGAPPNTGELFF	TGTGCCACCCAGGTGGGGGCGCCCCCGAACACCGGGGAGCTGTTTTTT	once	NA	TRBV10-3	TRBJ2-2
CAIGSDLSKEPQHF	TGTGCCATCGGGTCAGACCTCAGCAAGGAGCCCCAGCATTTT	NA	NA	TRBV7-9	TRBJ1-5
CASSEVGLAASTDTQYF	TGTGCCAGCAGTGAAGTCGGGCTAGCGGCCAGCACAGATACGCAGTATTTT	NA	TRBD2	TRBV2	TRBJ2-3
CASSRTGGTGELFF	TGTGCCAGCAGCCGAACAGGAGGGACCGGGGAGCTGTTTTTT	few	NA	TRBV11-3	TRBJ2-2
CASSVEEGGGRSPHEQYF	TGTGCCAGCAGCGTAGAAGAGGGAGGCGGGAGATCTCCCCACGAGCAGTACTTC	NA	TRBD2	TRBV9	TRBJ2-7
CATSRDTVNRYTF	TGTGCCACCAGCAGAGATACGGTGAATCGCTACACCTTC	once	NA	TRBV15	TRBJ1-2
CASGQGVRLYEQYF	TGTGCCAGCGGGCAGGGGGTTCGTTTGTACGAGCAGTACTTC	NA	TRBD1	TRBV6-5	TRBJ2-7
CASSQGLAGGPYEQFF	TGTGCCAGCAGCCAAGGACTAGCGGGGGGGCCATATGAGCAGTTCTTC	NA	TRBD2	TRBV3-1/TRBV3-2	TRBJ2-1
CASSLRLAGLQETQYF	TGTGCCAGCAGCTTGCGGCTAGCGGGGCTACAAGAGACCCAGTACTTC	NA	TRBD2	TRBV5-4	TRBJ2-5
CASSKVYPRDRDQPQHF	TGTGCCAGCAGCAAAGTCTACCCCCGGGACAGGGATCAGCCCCAGCATTTT	NA	NA	TRBV21-1	TRBJ1-5
CAWSLRSGAYNEQFF	TGTGCCTGGAGTCTACGTAGCGGAGCCTACAATGAGCAGTTCTTC	NA	NA	TRBV30	TRBJ2-1
CASSSSARSYNEQFF	TGTGCCAGTAGCTCTAGCGCCCGTTCCTACAATGAGCAGTTCTTC	NA	NA	TRBV19	TRBJ2-1
CASSTYNTEAFF	TGTGCCAGTAGTACCTACAACACTGAAGCTTTCTTT	NA	NA	TRBV19	TRBJ1-1
CASSPSYGTGDSYEQYF	TGTGCCAGCAGCCCATCGTACGGGACAGGGGATTCCTACGAGCAGTACTTC	NA	TRBD1	TRBV7-2	TRBJ2-7
CASRPGLLTRSYNEQFF	TGTGCCAGCAGGCCGGGACTACTTACTCGCTCCTACAATGAGCAGTTCTTC	NA	TRBD2	TRBV28	TRBJ2-1
CASSLVGQGPSYEQYF	TGTGCCAGCAGCTTAGTAGGTCAGGGGCCCTCCTACGAGCAGTACTTC	NA	NA	TRBV7-2	TRBJ2-7
CASSSGGGQYF	TGTGCCAGCAGTTCGGGCGGAGGGCAGTATTTT	NA	NA	TRBV12-3/TRBV12-4	TRBJ2-3